The clone carrying this TCR beta chain has a count of ten or more. The data stem from a study of human T cells and chemical hapten exposure. Regarding time point: patch test 2, 6 weeks after DPC sensitization. Specified treatment: therapeutic diphenylcyclopropenone sensitization with weekly scalp DPC. Germline CDR1 and CDR2: SQVTM and ANQGSEA. The J segment lost 1 base and the V segment lost 5 bases, leaving 2 bases of the junction unmatched. The CDR3 runs 14 residues. Using its own MiXCR run on the RACE reads, TCRdb lists one record per CDR3 protein. The repertoire holds around 360,000 distinct CDR3 sequences, with about 6% as singletons.

This specimen was whole blood, taken in connection with sensitization to the hapten diphenylcyclopropenone (DPC). The receptor comes from a woman between 18 and 30 years old with alopecia areata. Some clones in this sample may be carry-over from other donors' samples. The chain is built from TRBV29-1 and TRBJ2-2, with 9 bases fitting TRBD1. For the CDR3, the DNA is TGCAGCGTTCAGGGACAGGGGAACACCGGGGAGCTGTTTTTT. This translates into CSVQGQGNTGELFF.